This TCR beta chain was sequenced in a study of cytomegalovirus exposure and HLA in healthy donors listed by TCRdb under 2017. Regarding the research as a whole: An earlier analysis of about 530 of the donors reported approximately 260 Gb of sequence data and 95 million to 140 million unique TCR beta sequences obtained from about 179 million T cells. An early release that covered about 640 HLA-typed donors contained approximately 300 gigabases of sequencing data and roughly 84 million unique TCR sequences. Of the 300 to 450 genotyped donors, 81% were placed in the genetic ancestry cluster associated with self-reported Caucasian donors. The study was designed to test whether signatures of past pathogen exposure could be identified by cataloging public T cell receptors. The T cell repertoires of about 700 subjects were profiled by immunosequencing and related to cytomegalovirus serostatus. Along with the approximately 600-subject first cohort, a separate validation cohort of 120 different subjects was used. High-throughput TCR immunosequencing, statistical association of individual TCRs with disease status, and machine learning were combined to predict cytomegalovirus infection status. A later analysis re-analyzed previously published TCR beta repertoires from 666 donors and added high-resolution HLA genotyping to study TCR occurrence patterns. Rather than using new phenotypic data, the later analysis identified candidate immune exposures from TCR beta sequences and from how often those sequences occurred across donors. An earlier analysis of 500 to 750 of the donors applied high-throughput TCR beta sequencing to assess whether each TCR beta V gene segment acted as functional or pseudogenic. Alongside the repertoire data, information on donor age, sex, ethnicity and CMV serostatus was compiled. A later genetic analysis used genome-wide SNP genotypes for 398 of the 666 donors, treating that subset as a discovery cohort. Every discovery cohort repertoire had been produced on one sequencing platform. HLA typing included class I and class II loci at four-digit resolution. The number of typed donors differed by locus: about 620-630 for A, B, C, DRB1 and DQB1; 522 for DQA1; some 590 for DPA1; and around 490 for DPB1. Roughly five DR-DQ haplotypes were handled as single units for association and clustering, since linkage in the cohort was strong. Among 300 to 500 genotyped donors of the cohort, an average of around 250,000 unique TCR beta nucleotide sequences was sequenced per donor, of which about 18% were non-productive.

In total, 500 to 700 healthy bone marrow donors made up the cohort. At the time of sampling, every cohort member was nominally healthy, though immune exposures that went unrecorded were likely present. The donor was CMV seronegative and was included in the group of around 320 seronegative cohort members. A peripheral blood sample was provided by each donor, and peripheral blood mononuclear cells were used for TCR beta sequencing. Genomic DNA extraction from the blood cell samples was performed with the Qiagen DNeasy Blood Extraction Kit. Concerning this clone itself: Its antigen is currently not known.

Library preparation was by the immunoSEQ multiplex PCR assay. For the multiplex PCR, a mixture combining 60 forward primers for TCR Vbeta segments and 13 reverse primers for TCR Jbeta segments was used. The CDR3 region of rearranged TCR beta genes was amplified from genomic DNA by a multiplex PCR assay. On the Illumina HiSeq System, the amplified TCR beta libraries were sequenced as 87-base-pair reads. Regarding the original processing steps: A later analysis counted around 72 million unique TCR beta chains across the 666 repertoires, and roughly 9.9 million of these chains were shared by at least two donors. To remove PCR and sequencing errors, raw reads were error-corrected and collapsed into unique sequences using a nearest-neighbor algorithm that merged closely related sequences. Alignment of CDR3 sequences to IMGT reference sequences was used to assign V, D and J gene segments. For a sequence to be retained, a match of at least six nucleotides to both a V gene segment and a J gene segment was required. A rearrangement was called productive if the CDR3 had no stop codons and remained in frame with V and J, and every other rearrangement was called non-productive. Following IMGT convention, CDR3 was defined as the stretch from the second conserved V-encoded cysteine to the conserved J-encoded phenylalanine. The earlier analysis of some 550 of the donors excluded any sequence lacking an unambiguous match to a single V gene segment. An earlier analysis of 587 of the donors called V segments functional above 56.7% productive rearrangements and segregating when the between-donor standard deviation exceeded 5%. A statistical classification framework was built to diagnose cytomegalovirus status from the catalog of TCR beta chain sequences. In a later analysis, TCR nucleotide sequences were compared against IMGT/GENE-DB human TR gene sequences so that V and J genes could be assigned. In a later analysis, CDR3 sequences and most-parsimonious VDJ recombination scenarios were assigned using the TCRdist pipeline. A later analysis defined each TCR beta chain by its CDR3 amino acid sequence plus V-gene family, and excluded reads lacking a unique V-gene family. A later analysis removed 550 to 650 highly shared, low-generation-probability nucleotide sequences to deal with suspected cross-contamination and a sequencing artifact. In a later analysis, a clonal expansion index for each public chain was calculated from normalized within-repertoire ranks of inferred template counts. A later analysis computed generation probabilities with a VDJ recombination model fitted to out-of-frame rearrangements, and checked the results against IGoR. In a later analysis, hypergeometric tests were used to score TCR-TCR, TCR-HLA and TCR-CMV co-occurrence, with a repertoire-size bias correction applied to TCR pairs. To estimate false discovery rates, a later analysis permuted the HLA or CMV assignments 20 times. In a later analysis, co-occurring TCRs were grouped with DBSCAN, and TCRdist sequence similarity was added when clustering was performed within HLA-allele-positive subsets. Repertoires with fewer than 30,000 or more than 120,000 public chains were left out of co-occurrence clustering, as were five repertoires with anomalous nucleotide sharing. The clones in this table, taken by TCRdb from immuneACCESS, are in-frame only. Not every clone is retained; where verified, under half of the shortfall comes from an unresolved V gene, and the cause of the rest is unknown. The DNA gave D and trimming, while V, J and clone size come from that table. The table of this sample itemizes approximately 190,000 clones. The ten top clones hold roughly 0.74% of the sample.

What the authors observed across the whole study: Some IMGT-functional V segments, including TRBV6-2 and TRBV6-3, could not be told apart with the 87-base-pair reads, so those segments were excluded. Most TCR sequences were observed very rarely across donors, whereas some public TCRs were present in many individuals. A later genetic analysis associated a missense DCLRE1C variant with V-gene and J-gene trimming of TCR beta chains, and an independent cohort replicated the association. Several of the top co-occurrence clusters appeared to be linked to parvovirus B19, influenza, CMV and Epstein-Barr virus, according to a later analysis. In vitro tests confirmed that three of the cytomegalovirus-associated TCR beta chains recognize cytomegalovirus antigens. An earlier analysis of around 600 of the donors showed that most TCR beta V segments appeared in productive rearrangements either about 90% or about 30% of the time, which broadly matched IMGT annotations. According to a later genetic analysis, donors in an Asian-associated ancestry cluster had fewer N-insertions in productive TCRs than the approximately 700-donor mean. Correlated functional status among segregating V segments might be attributable to linkage disequilibrium, but an unknown experimental factor could not be ruled out. A group of highly shared sequence variants was considered likely to be a technical artifact of the sequencing pipeline. In the study, approximately 160 TCR beta chains were listed as associated with cytomegalovirus. According to the authors, the approach could potentially be generalized to other disease states and immunological phenotypes. Roughly uniform sequencing depth across donors was assumed in presence/absence analyses, although this assumption may not hold. According to a later analysis, most CMV-associated TCR beta chains appeared to be HLA-restricted, and the HLA associations seemed to be driven largely by CMV exposure. In a later analysis, TCR association rates were found to vary across HLA loci, with the most associated TCRs seen for DRB1 alleles and the fewest for HLA-C alleles. Immune exposure information for the cohort was limited to CMV serostatus. Because counts were too low, some 17 rarely observed V segments, including chromosome 9 orphons, were left out of the earlier analysis of over 550 of the donors. In both the original and validation cohorts, the classifier was reported to diagnose cytomegalovirus status with high specificity and sensitivity. In a later analysis, HLA-associated TCR beta chains showed more clonal expansion and lower generation probabilities than non-associated chains that were equally common. This cohort had only TCR beta chains sequenced, and the lack of alpha or paired-chain data limited which features could be detected. A later analysis associated 16,951 TCR beta sequences with specific HLA alleles at a false discovery rate of 0.05. Because some donors lacked HLA typing at each locus, the association tests relied only on the typed subset. Assigning TCR associations to individual alleles was difficult when HLA alleles, especially DR and DQ, strongly co-occurred. A further reported finding was that TCR beta sequences accurately predicted the HLA-A and HLA-B alleles for most subjects in the first cohort.

Taken from cysteine to phenylalanine, the CDR3 has 15 residues. Of the read, only the CDR3 DNA is kept; its 45 bases are in frame from base 1. The germline V gene sets CDR1 to KGHSH and CDR2 to LQKENI. V is pruned by 10 bases and J by 1 base, leaving 7 bases of the junction without a gene match. This sequence was found in a boy aged 5-17 years in good health and CMV-seronegative. The chain links TRBV18 with TRBJ2-2; TRBD1 lines up with 9 middle nucleotides. Sequencing used PBMCs. The CDR3 amino acid sequence is: CATRRGQGNTGELFF. The nucleotides are TGTGCCACCCGACGGGGACAGGGGAACACCGGGGAGCTGTTTTTT.